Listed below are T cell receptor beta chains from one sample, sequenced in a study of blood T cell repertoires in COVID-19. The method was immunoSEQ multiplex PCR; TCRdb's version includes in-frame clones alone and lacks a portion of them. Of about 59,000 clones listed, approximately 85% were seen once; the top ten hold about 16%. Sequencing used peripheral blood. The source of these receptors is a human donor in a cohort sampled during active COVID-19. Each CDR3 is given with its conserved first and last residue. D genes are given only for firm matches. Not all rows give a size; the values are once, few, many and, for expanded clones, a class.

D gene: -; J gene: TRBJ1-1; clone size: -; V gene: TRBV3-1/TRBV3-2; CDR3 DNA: TGTGCCAGCAGCCAAGATGGCGGAGCGAACACTGAAGCTTTCTTT; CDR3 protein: CASSQDGGANTEAFF
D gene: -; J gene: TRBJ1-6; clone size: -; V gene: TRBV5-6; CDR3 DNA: TGTGCCAGCAGCTTGGGAGGGGGGGCGTACTCACCCCTCCACTTT; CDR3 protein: CASSLGGGAYSPLHF
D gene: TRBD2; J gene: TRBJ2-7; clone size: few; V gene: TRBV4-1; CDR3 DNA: TGCGCCAGCAGCCAAGCGGCGGGGGGTTACGACGAGCAGTACTTC; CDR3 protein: CASSQAAGGYDEQYF
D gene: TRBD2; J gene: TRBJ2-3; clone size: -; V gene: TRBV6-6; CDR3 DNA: TGTGCCAGCAGGGGGACTAGCGGGAGCACAGATACGCAGTATTTT; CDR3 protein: CASRGTSGSTDTQYF
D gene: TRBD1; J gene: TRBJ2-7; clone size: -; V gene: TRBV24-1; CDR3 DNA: TGTGCCACCAGTCCTTCGGACAGGGCCGGCGAGCAGTACTTC; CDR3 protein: CATSPSDRAGEQYF
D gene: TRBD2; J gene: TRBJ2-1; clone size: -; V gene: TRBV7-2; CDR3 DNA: TGTGCCAGCCAGGGCGGGGGGCTCTTCAATGAGCAGTTCTTC; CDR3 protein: CASQGGGLFNEQFF
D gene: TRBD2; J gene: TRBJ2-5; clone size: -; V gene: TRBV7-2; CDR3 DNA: TGTGCCAGCAGCAGGACTAGCGGGGGCCAAGAGACCCAGTACTTC; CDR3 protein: CASSRTSGGQETQYF
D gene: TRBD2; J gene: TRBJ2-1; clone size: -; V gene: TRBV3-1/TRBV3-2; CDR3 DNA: TGTGCCAGCAGCCAAGATCGGACTAGCTCCTACAATGAGCAGTTCTTC; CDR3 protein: CASSQDRTSSYNEQFF
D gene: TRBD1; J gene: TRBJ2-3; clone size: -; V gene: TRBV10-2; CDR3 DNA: TGCGCCAGCAGTGAACAGGGGGCCCGGGATACGCAGTATTTT; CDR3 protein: CASSEQGARDTQYF
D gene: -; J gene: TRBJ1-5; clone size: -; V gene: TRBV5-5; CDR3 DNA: TGTGCCAGCAGCTTGGGCAGTAGCAATCAGCCCCAGCATTTT; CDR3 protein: CASSLGSSNQPQHF
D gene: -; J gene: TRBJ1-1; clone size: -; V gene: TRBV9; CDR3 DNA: TGTGCCAGCAGCGTAGATGGGGCGAACACTGAAGCTTTCTTT; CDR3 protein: CASSVDGANTEAFF
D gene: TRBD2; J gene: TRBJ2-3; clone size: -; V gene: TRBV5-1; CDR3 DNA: TGCGCCAGCTTAGCGGGGGACTTCACAGATACGCAGTATTTT; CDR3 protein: CASLAGDFTDTQYF
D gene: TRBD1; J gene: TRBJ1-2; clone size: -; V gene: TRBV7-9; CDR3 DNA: TGTGCCAGCAGCTTAGGACAGGGGACAGGCCTCACCTATGGCTACACCTTC; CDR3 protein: CASSLGQGTGLTYGYTF
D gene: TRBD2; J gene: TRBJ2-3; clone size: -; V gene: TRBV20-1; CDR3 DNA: TGCAGTGCTAGTCCCCTAGCGGGGTATGTAGATACGCAGTATTTT; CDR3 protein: CSASPLAGYVDTQYF
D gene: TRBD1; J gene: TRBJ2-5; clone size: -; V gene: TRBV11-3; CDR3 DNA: TGTGCCAGCACACAGGGGCCAGGGACCCAGTACTTC; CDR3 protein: CASTQGPGTQYF
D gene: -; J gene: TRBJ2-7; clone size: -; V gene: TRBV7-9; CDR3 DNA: TGTGCCAGCAGCATGCAGGGTAGCTCCTACGAGCAGTACTTC; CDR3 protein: CASSMQGSSYEQYF
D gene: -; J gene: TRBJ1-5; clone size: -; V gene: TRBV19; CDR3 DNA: TGTGCCAGTAGTTCCGCCAAGGAGAGGGTAAATCAGCCCCAGCATTTT; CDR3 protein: CASSSAKERVNQPQHF
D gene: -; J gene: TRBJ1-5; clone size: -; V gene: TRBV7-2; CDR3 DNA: TGTGCCAGCAGCGCCACAGGGTGGGCAAATCAGCCCCAGCATTTT; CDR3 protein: CASSATGWANQPQHF
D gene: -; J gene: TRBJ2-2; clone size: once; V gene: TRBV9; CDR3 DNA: TGTGCCAGCAGCCCCAGAGACCAGGCGAACACCGGGGAGCTGTTTTTT; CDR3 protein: CASSPRDQANTGELFF
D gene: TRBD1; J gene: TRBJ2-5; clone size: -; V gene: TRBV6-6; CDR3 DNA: TGTGCCAGCAGTTCGGGGACAGGGTGGCCGACGGAGGCCCAGTACTTC; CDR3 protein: CASSSGTGWPTEAQYF
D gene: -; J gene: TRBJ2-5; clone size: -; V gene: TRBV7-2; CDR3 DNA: TGTGCCAGCAGCCGGGACTCCGGACGCGCAGAGACCCAGTACTTC; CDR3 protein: CASSRDSGRAETQYF
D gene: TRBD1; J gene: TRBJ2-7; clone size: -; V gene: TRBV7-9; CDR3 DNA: TGTGCCAGCAGTAGGAGGGACAGGGGATACGAGCAGTACTTC; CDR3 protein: CASSRRDRGYEQYF
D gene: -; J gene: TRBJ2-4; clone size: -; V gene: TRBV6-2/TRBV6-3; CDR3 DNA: TGTGCCAGCAGCACCCCGGACAGATTAGCCAAAAACATTCAGTACTTC; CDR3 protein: CASSTPDRLAKNIQYF
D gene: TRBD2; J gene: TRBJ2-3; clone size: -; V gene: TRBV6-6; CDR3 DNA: TGTGCCAGCAGCGGGACTAGCGGATTCACAGATACGCAGTATTTT; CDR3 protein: CASSGTSGFTDTQYF
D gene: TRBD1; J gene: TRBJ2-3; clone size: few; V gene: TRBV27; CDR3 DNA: TGTGCCAGCAGTTTATATTCGACAGGGTCTGCAACAGATACGCAGTATTTT; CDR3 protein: CASSLYSTGSATDTQYF
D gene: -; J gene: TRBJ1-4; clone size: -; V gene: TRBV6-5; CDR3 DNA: TGTGCCAGCAGGGGTGACTACGAAAGTAATGAAAAACTGTTTTTT; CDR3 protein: CASRGDYESNEKLFF
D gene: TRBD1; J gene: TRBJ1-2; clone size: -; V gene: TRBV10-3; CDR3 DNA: TGTGCCATCAGTGAGTCCTCCGTCCTTAAGACAGGGAGTGGGTATGGCTACACCTTC; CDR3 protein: CAISESSVLKTGSGYGYTF
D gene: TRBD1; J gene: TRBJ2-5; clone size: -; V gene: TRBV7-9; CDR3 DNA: TGTGCCAGCATAGGGGACAGGGCCCTGCTGACCCAGTACTTC; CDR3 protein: CASIGDRALLTQYF
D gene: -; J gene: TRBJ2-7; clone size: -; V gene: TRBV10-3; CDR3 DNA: TGTGCCATCAGGAACAACTACGAGCAGTACTTC; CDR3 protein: CAIRNNYEQYF
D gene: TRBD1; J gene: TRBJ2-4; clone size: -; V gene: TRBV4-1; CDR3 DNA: TGCGCCAGCAGCCAAAGGGGGCTAGAAGAAGCCAAAAACATTCAGTACTTC; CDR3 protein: CASSQRGLEEAKNIQYF
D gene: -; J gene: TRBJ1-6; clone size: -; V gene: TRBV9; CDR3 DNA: TGTGCCAGCAGCGTAGCGGACAGAATTAATTCACCCCTCCACTTT; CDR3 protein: CASSVADRINSPLHF
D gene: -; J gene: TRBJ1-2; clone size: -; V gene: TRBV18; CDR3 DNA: TGTGCCAGCTCACCCATTGGGGAGGCGACTGGGGTTGGCTACACCTTC; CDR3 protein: CASSPIGEATGVGYTF
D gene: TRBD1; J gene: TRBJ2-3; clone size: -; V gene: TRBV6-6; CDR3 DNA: TGTGCCAGCAGAACAGGGGGCGCGGGAGATACGCAGTATTTT; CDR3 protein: CASRTGGAGDTQYF
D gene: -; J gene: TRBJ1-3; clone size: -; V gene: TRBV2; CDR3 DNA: TGTGCCAGCGGGTTGGGGGGGGCGGCGCGTGGTGGAAACACCATATATTTT; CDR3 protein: CASGLGGAARGGNTIYF
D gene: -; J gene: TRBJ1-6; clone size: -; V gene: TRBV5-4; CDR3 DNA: TGTGCCAGCAGCCTACAGGGTTGGACACCCCTCCACTTT; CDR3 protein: CASSLQGWTPLHF
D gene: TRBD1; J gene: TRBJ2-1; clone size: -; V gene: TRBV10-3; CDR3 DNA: TGTGCCATCAGTGCTGGTGGCAGGGGGAACAATGAGCAGTTCTTC; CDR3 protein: CAISAGGRGNNEQFF
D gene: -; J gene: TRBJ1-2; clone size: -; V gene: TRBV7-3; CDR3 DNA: TGTGCCAGCAGCCCAACCCCCACAGGTTTCTATGGCTACACCTTC; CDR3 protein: CASSPTPTGFYGYTF
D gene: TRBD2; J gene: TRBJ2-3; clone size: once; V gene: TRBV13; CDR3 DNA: TGTGCCAGCAGCTTTGCGGCGGGGGGGCGCACAGATACGCAGTATTTT; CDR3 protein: CASSFAAGGRTDTQYF
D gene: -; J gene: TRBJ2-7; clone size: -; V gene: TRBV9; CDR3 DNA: TGTGCCAGCAGCGTAGGGGCGTCCGCCTACGAGCAGTACTTC; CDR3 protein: CASSVGASAYEQYF
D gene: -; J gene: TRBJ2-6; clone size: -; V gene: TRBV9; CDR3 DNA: TGTGCCAGCAGCGTAAGCGGGGCCAACGTCCTGACTTTC; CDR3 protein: CASSVSGANVLTF
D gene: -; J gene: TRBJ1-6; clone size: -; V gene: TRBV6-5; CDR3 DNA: TGTGCCAGCAGTCCCGGACTTGATAATTCACCCCTCCACTTT; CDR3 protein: CASSPGLDNSPLHF
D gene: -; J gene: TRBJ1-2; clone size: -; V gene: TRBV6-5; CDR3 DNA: TGTGCCAGCTGGTCTGGGGAGGGGTATGGCTACACCTTC; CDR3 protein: CASWSGEGYGYTF
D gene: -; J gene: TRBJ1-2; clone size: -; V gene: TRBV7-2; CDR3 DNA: TGTGCCAGCAGCTTAGATTGGGCAGGGAAAGATGGCTACACCTTC; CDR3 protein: CASSLDWAGKDGYTF
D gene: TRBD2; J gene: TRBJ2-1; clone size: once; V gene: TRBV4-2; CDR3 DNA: TGTGCCAGCAGCCAAGATCTTGGCGGGGGGGCCCCCTACAATGAGCAGTTCTTC; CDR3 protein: CASSQDLGGGAPYNEQFF
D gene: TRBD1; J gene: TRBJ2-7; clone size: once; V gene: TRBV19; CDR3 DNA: TGTGCCAGTGGGGGACAGGGGTGGCACGAGCAGTACTTC; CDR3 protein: CASGGQGWHEQYF
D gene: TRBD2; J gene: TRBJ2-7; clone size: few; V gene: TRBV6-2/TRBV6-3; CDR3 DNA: TGTGCCAGCAGTTATCCCTCTAGCGGGGGCCCAAGCTCCTACGAGCAGTACTTC; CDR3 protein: CASSYPSSGGPSSYEQYF
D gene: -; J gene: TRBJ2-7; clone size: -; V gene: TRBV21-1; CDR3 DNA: TGTGCCAGCAGCGGGGAGAGCGAGCAGTACTTC; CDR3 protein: CASSGESEQYF
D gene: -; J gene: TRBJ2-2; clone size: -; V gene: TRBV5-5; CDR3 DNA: TGTGCCAGCAGCTTTACAGGGACCAAGACCGGGGAGCTGTTTTTT; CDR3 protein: CASSFTGTKTGELFF
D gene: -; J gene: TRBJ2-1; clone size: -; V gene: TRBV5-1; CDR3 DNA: TGCGCCAGCAGCGTGGGCCAGGTGGTCTTCTCCTACAATGAGCAGTTCTTC; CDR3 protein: CASSVGQVVFSYNEQFF
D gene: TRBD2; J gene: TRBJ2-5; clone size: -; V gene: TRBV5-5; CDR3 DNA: TGTGCCAGCAGTGAGGGGACTATTGGGCGAGAGACCCAGTACTTC; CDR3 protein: CASSEGTIGRETQYF
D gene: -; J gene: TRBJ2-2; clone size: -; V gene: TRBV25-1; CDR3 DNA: TGTGCCAGTATGCGTCACACCGGGGAGCTGTTTTTT; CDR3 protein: CASMRHTGELFF
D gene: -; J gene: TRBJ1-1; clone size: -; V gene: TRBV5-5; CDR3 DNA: TGTGCCAGCAGCTTGGGGCAGGGTAGGAGCACTGAAGCTTTCTTT; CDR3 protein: CASSLGQGRSTEAFF
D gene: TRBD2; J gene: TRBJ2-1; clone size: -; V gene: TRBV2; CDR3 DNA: TGTGCCAGCAGTGAATCGAGCGGGGGCCGCTACAATGAGCAGTTCTTC; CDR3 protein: CASSESSGGRYNEQFF